Listed here are 17 T cell receptor beta chains from one sample, sequenced in a study of control samples from healthy donors and cancer patients. The repertoire was sequenced with immunoSEQ multiplex PCR; TCRdb's copy has only in-frame clones and lacks some. The sample records roughly 68,000 clones, over 80% being singletons. Sequencing was carried out using blood. These receptor sequences come from a man between 60 and 75 years old in good health.

The chain links TRBV11-2 to TRBJ2-1, with 13 bases aligning to TRBD2. CDR1 and CDR2 from the germline V gene are SGHAT and FQNNGV. This CDR3 is built from 15 residues. The junction had 9 bases not matched to a gene; V was cut back by 6 bases and J by 10 bases. In nucleotides, the CDR3 is TGTGCCAGCAGACCTACTAGCGGGAGGGCCCGGGAGCAGTTCTTC. Its protein product is CASRPTSGRAREQFF.

In its sample, this clone was seen once. The J gene is TRBJ2-7, the V gene TRBV20-1; D gene uncertain. CDR3 length: 14 amino acids. V lost 3 bases and J 0 bases, leaving 12 bases between the germline ends. CDR1 and CDR2 from the germline V gene are DFQATT and SNEGSKA (reference sequence). The CDR3 loop is CSASSGLSSYEQYF. The CDR3 DNA follows: TGCAGTGCTAGTTCCGGGCTTAGCTCCTACGAGCAGTACTTC.

The chain links TRBV6-6 to TRBJ1-3; D might be TRBD1 (6 bases). Germline values: CDR1 MNHNY, CDR2 SVGAGI (reference sequence). The length of the CDR3 is 14 residues. V lost 5 bases, J lost 1 base, and 9 bases lay in between. CDR3 region: CASSTQGSGNTIYF. In nucleotides, the CDR3 is TGTGCCAGCAGTACACAGGGTTCTGGAAACACCATATATTTT.

The gene calls are TRBV28 and TRBJ2-3; 14 bases match TRBD2. CDR3 length: 17 amino acids. V gave up 3 bases and J gave up 5 bases; unmatched junction bases: 7. Germline values: CDR1 MDHEN, CDR2 SYDVKM. This CDR3 is CASSFSGTSGRGDTQYF. The CDR3, as DNA: TGTGCCAGCAGTTTTTCCGGGACTAGCGGGAGAGGAGATACGCAGTATTTT.

In this sample, this clone turned up once. The V call is TRBV27, the J call TRBJ1-4; no firm D call. This CDR3 has 15 residues. V lost 6 bases to trimming and J lost 0 bases, with 11 bases between them. Germline V lookup: CDR1 MNHEY, CDR2 SMNVEV (reference sequence). This CDR3 is CASRGGYATNEKLFF. CDR3 DNA sequence: TGTGCCAGCAGGGGTGGTTATGCAACTAATGAAAAACTGTTTTTT.

A few counts support this clone. V gene TRBV5-8 combines with J gene TRBJ2-1, with D uncertain. The V gene's germline CDR1 is SGHTS and CDR2 YDEGEE. V lost 3 bases and J lost 10, with 11 bases in between. The CDR3 runs 12 residues. The CDR3 loop reads CASSSRAGEQFF. The CDR3 DNA reads TGTGCCAGCAGCTCTCGGGCTGGGGAGCAGTTCTTC. Supplemented by reference TRBV5-8 and TRBJ2-1, the full variable domain reads EAGVTQSPTHLIKTRGQQATLRCSPISGHTSVYWYQQALGLGLQFLLWYDEGEERNRGNFPPRFSGRQFPNYSSELNVNALELEDSALYLCASSSRAGEQFFGPGTRLTVL.

This clone was observed once. The chain carries TRBV29-1 and TRBJ1-1; D gene uncertain. Looked up from germline, CDR1 is SQVTM and CDR2 is ANQGSEA. V was cut by 4 bases and J by 1 base, with 10 bases left in between. CDR3 size: 13 residues. CDR3 in DNA: TGCAGCGTTGTGAGGTCGGGGAACACTGAAGCTTTCTTT. It codes for CSVVRSGNTEAFF.

V usage is TRBV14 and J usage is TRBJ1-2; D possibly corresponds to TRBD1 (5 bases). With 1 base removed from V and 8 bases from J, the gap between germline ends came to 14 bases. The CDR3 extends over 14 amino acids. Germline V lookup: CDR1 SGHDN, CDR2 FVKESK. The DNA for the CDR3 is TGTGCCAGCAGCCAAGTCTGGCAGGGCGACGGCTACACCTTC. Encoded protein: CASSQVWQGDGYTF.

This clone showed up just once. The chain uses TRBV29-1 and TRBJ2-7; tentatively, D is TRBD2 (6 bases). The CDR3 runs to 13 residues. Germline-derived CDR1 and CDR2 are SQVTM and ANQGSEA. Trimming stripped 5 bases from V and 7 bases from J, with 18 bases between. This CDR3 is CSVQEGPVDEQYF. In DNA, the CDR3 is TGCAGCGTTCAGGAGGGGCCAGTCGATGAGCAGTACTTC.

The chain is built from TRBV2 and TRBJ1-2; 8 bases are a match to TRBD1. CDR3 size: 14 residues. J gave up 4 bases and V 7 bases, and 8 bases lay outside the gene matches. The germline CDR1 and CDR2 sequences are SNHLY and FYNNEI. In DNA form, the CDR3 reads TGTGCCAGCACGAGTGGACAGGGCCTCTATGGCTACACCTTC. It translates to CASTSGQGLYGYTF. The whole variable domain, filled in from reference TRBV2 and TRBJ1-2, reads EPEVTQTPSHQVTQMGQEVILRCVPISNHLYFYWYRQILGQKVEFLVSFYNNEISEKSEIFDDQFSVERPDGSNFTLKIRSTKLEDSAMYFCASTSGQGLYGYTFGSGTRLTVV.

The chain combines TRBV3-1 (or the pseudogene TRBV3-2) with TRBJ2-3; 13 bases fit TRBD2. This CDR3 comprises 18 residues. V shed 5 bases, J shed 3 bases, and the junction held 11 bases outside the gene matches. From germline, CDR1 is LGHDT and CDR2 YNNKEL (reference sequence). The CDR3 sequence is CASSDGLAGDAGTDTQYF. The CDR3 bases are TGTGCCAGCAGCGACGGACTAGCGGGAGATGCCGGGACAGATACGCAGTATTTT.

This clone has only one observation. The chain couples TRBV29-1 to TRBJ2-5, with 7 bases fitting TRBD2. CDR3 length: 14 amino acids. Germline CDR1 and CDR2: SQVTM and ANQGSEA. V was pared by 3 bases and J by 4 bases, with 8 bases of the junction left unmatched. The CDR3 region has the DNA TGCAGCGTTGATCCCGCGGGAGTCGCAGAGACCCAGTACTTC. It specifies CSVDPAGVAETQYF.

The V call is TRBV19, the J call TRBJ1-2; the match to TRBD1 covers 10 bases. After removal of 6 bases from V and 6 bases from J, the junction contained 7 bases not matched to a gene. Germline-derived CDR1 and CDR2 are LNHDA and SQIVND (reference sequence). The length of the CDR3 is 14 residues. For the CDR3, the DNA is TGTGCCAGTAGATCCCGACAGGGGGCAGATGGCTACACCTTC. This sequence encodes CASRSRQGADGYTF.

This chain joins TRBV30 and TRBJ1-4, with D possibly TRBD1 on 5 matching bases. The CDR3 spans 15 residues. Trimming left V 5 bases short and J 0 bases short, with 13 bases between. Per germline, CDR1 GTSNPN and CDR2 SVGIG (reference sequence). CDR3 in amino acids: CAWDGGLTTNEKLFF. The CDR3 DNA is TGTGCCTGGGACGGGGGTTTGACAACTAATGAAAAACTGTTTTTT.

V is TRBV6-5 and J is TRBJ2-3; D possibly uses TRBD1 or TRBD2 (5 bases each). V shed 7 bases and J shed 8 bases, with 16 bases lying between them. Germline assignment: CDR1 MNHEY and CDR2 SVGAGI. This CDR3 has 13 residues. CDR3 in DNA: TGTGCCAGCACCCGGGGACCGAGGGGTACGCAGTATTTT. Translation gives CASTRGPRGTQYF.

The chain joins TRBV6-5 to TRBJ2-5; 10 positions match TRBD1. In germline, CDR1 is MNHEY, CDR2 SVGAGI. The junction had 6 bases not matched to a gene; V was cut back by 6 bases and J by 5 bases. The CDR3 runs to 14 residues. The CDR3 DNA reads as TGTGCCAGCAGGGTGACAGGGGGCTTGGAGACCCAGTACTTC. Protein product: CASRVTGGLETQYF.

The rearrangement uses TRBV18 and TRBJ2-1; D tentatively reads TRBD1 or TRBD2 (5 bases each). The CDR3 totals 16 residues. CDR1 and CDR2 (germline): KGHSH, LQKENI. V was trimmed by 3 bases and J by 1 base, leaving 13 bases between them. CDR3 region: CASSPMVGRSYNEQFF. DNA of the CDR3: TGTGCCAGCTCACCCATGGTGGGACGGTCCTACAATGAGCAGTTCTTC.